The T cell receptor (beta chain) described here comes from a study of identical twins. Study-level results: Abundant beta clonotypes from cord blood bore fewer insertions; memory repertoires lacked this pattern. A cross-sectional statistical analysis, not follow-up of the same donors, supported the conclusions.

This clonotype was recorded at least ten times. The antigen is undetermined. This CDR3 is built from 13 residues. Germline V lookup: CDR1 DFQATT, CDR2 SNEGSKA (reference sequence). The V end lost 5 bases, the J end lost 3 bases, and 14 bases lay between the germline ends. Unique molecular identifiers were present on the cDNA, which also gained a universal primer site by template switching. TCRdb reprocessed the 5' RACE reads via MiXCR and lists one record per CDR3 protein. The sample has approximately 690,000 distinct CDR3 sequences; over 5% are singletons. This TCR was sampled from a man between 18 and 35 years old in good health. Sequencing used naive T cells sorted from blood. The chain joins TRBV20-1 to TRBJ2-7; maybe TRBD1 (6 bases). The CDR3, as DNA: TGCAGTGCTCCCATACTAGGGGGCTACGAGCAGTACTTC. Translation gives CSAPILGGYEQYF.